This TCR beta chain came from a study of siplizumab effects on memory and regulatory T cells. Study-wide findings and caveats: Naive T cell populations appeared to exhibit greater diversity than memory cells and appeared to be major alloresponse contributors. Reactions containing siplizumab showed mappable alloreactive CD4+ clones averaging approximately 75% Treg-derived, versus roughly 25% in controls.

Unstimulated naive, memory, effector memory and TEMRA subsets from three donor pairs have been sequenced, the authors report. Trimming removed 1 base from V and 5 bases from J, with 6 bases in between. The germline gives CDR1 LNHDA, CDR2 SQIVND (reference sequence). The CDR3 has 13 amino acids. Sequenced by immunoSEQ multiplex PCR; TCRdb stores in-frame clones only, minus some. The data show about 50,000 clones, with about 88% seen just once and 0.35% held by the top ten. Concerning this clone itself: Its antigen is not identified.

The sample was naive CD8+ T cells sorted from blood. The chain joins TRBV19 to TRBJ2-1; D remains unclear. The TCR comes from a human donor in good health. As DNA, the CDR3 is TGTGCCAGTAGTATAGGCAGCCACAATGAGCAGTTCTTC. As protein: CASSIGSHNEQFF.